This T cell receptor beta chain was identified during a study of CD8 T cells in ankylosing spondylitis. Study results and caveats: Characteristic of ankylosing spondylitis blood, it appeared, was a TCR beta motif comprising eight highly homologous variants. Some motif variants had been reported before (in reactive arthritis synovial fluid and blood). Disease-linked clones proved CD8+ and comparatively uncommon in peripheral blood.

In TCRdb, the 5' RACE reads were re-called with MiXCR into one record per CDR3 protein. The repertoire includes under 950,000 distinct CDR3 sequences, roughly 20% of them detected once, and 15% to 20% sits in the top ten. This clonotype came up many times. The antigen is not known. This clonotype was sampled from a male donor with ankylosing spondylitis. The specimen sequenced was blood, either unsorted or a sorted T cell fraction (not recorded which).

CDR3 in amino acids: CASTITGYEQYF. DNA for the CDR3: TGTGCCAGCACCATAACAGGATACGAGCAGTACTTC. The chain uses TRBV12-3 or TRBV12-4 and TRBJ2-7, with D tentatively TRBD1 (5 bases). V was clipped by 7 bases and J by 4 bases, with 11 bases between them. This CDR3 has 12 amino acids.